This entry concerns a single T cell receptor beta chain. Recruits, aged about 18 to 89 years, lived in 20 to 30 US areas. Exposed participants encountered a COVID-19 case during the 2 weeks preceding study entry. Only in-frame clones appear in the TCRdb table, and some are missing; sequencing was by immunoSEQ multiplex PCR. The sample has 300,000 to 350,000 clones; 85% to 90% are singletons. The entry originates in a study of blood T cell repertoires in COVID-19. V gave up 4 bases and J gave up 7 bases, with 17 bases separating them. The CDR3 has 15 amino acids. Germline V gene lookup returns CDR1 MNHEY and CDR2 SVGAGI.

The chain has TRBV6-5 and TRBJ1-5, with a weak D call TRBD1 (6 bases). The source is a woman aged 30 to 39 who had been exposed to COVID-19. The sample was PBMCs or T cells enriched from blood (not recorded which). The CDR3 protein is CASSLSNRAGQPQHF. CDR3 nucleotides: TGTGCCAGCAGTTTGAGTAACAGGGCCGGACAGCCCCAGCATTTT.